The clone carrying this T cell receptor beta chain was seen a handful of times. The germline CDR1 and CDR2 sequences are SQVTM and ANQGSEA. The CDR3 extends over 11 amino acids. Trimming stripped 3 bases from V and 5 bases from J, with 6 bases between. CD8+ and CD4+ T cells circulating in blood were sequenced for TCR beta. This entry comes from a study of CD8 T cells in Susac syndrome. The RNA input was roughly 0.45 to 1 ug, and it was reverse transcribed with random hexamers. An immunoSEQ multiplex PCR generated amplified TCR beta CDR3 products spanning 54 Vbeta and 13 Jbeta. MiXCR was run by TCRdb on the immunoSEQ multiplex PCR reads, yielding one entry per CDR3 protein. In the table there are 120,000 or so distinct CDR3 sequences, 85% to 95% of which are singletons.

V gene TRBV29-1 combines with J gene TRBJ2-3; maybe TRBD2 (6 bases). The sequenced sample consisted of CD8+ T cells from PBMCs. This receptor was identified in a human donor with Susac syndrome. CDR3 protein: CSVEEGDTQYF. As DNA, the CDR3 is TGCAGCGTTGAGGAGGGAGATACGCAGTATTTT.